What follows describes a single T cell receptor beta chain. Which antigen it targets is not known. No much larger clone exists at a distance of one base, and base qualities are not known. This specimen belongs to a study of technical replicates of blood from a handful of donors (dated by TCRdb to the late 2010s). The library was built by means of the immunoSEQ multiplex PCR assay. In its TCRdb copy, this immuneACCESS table keeps in-frame sequences only and misses some clones. Where compared with another copy, unresolved V genes explain less than half of these, and the others have no known cause. This sample lists 80,000 or so clones; 90% to 96% were detected once. The ten top clones hold around 0.37% of the sample. The germline V gene supplies CDR1 ENHRY and CDR2 SYGVKD. Relative to germline, V is 7 bases shorter and J is 4 bases shorter, with 13 bases between their ends. The cysteine opens and the phenylalanine closes a CDR3 of 13 amino acids. Only CDR3 DNA remains: 39 bases, in frame from the first base.

The receptor comes from a human donor in good health. What was sequenced was T cells isolated from PBMCs. The chain uses TRBV10-3 and TRBJ1-1; the best D guess is TRBD1, with 6 bases matching. The CDR3 loop reads CAIIAGAGTEAFF. The DNA sequence is as follows: TGTGCCATCATAGCAGGGGCCGGCACTGAAGCTTTCTTT.